A selection of T cell receptor beta chains follows, all from one sample in a study of blood T cell repertoires in COVID-19. Here immunoSEQ multiplex PCR was the method, and the copy in TCRdb shows in-frame clones only, minus some. The sample carries nearly 350,000 clones, about 83% recorded once. The sample was peripheral blood. The receptors stem from a man younger than 45 with active or convalescent COVID-19. CDR3s include the opening cysteine and the closing phenylalanine or tryptophan. D genes are given only for firm matches. Clone size appears in some rows only: once, few, many, or a class for an expanded clone.

v_call: TRBV27; j_call: TRBJ1-5; d_call: TRBD1; clone_size: many; cdr3_aa: CASSTFYRGRNQPQHF; cdr3_nt: TGTGCCAGCAGTACCTTTTACAGGGGAAGAAATCAGCCCCAGCATTTT
v_call: TRBV12-3/TRBV12-4; j_call: TRBJ1-5; d_call: .; clone_size: few; cdr3_aa: CASSFNRQPQHF; cdr3_nt: TGTGCCAGCAGTTTTAACCGGCAGCCCCAGCATTTT
v_call: TRBV4-3; j_call: TRBJ1-5; d_call: TRBD1; clone_size: .; cdr3_aa: CASSLRQGIDQPQHF; cdr3_nt: TGCGCCAGCAGCCTAAGACAGGGAATTGATCAGCCCCAGCATTTT
v_call: TRBV6-4; j_call: TRBJ2-1; d_call: TRBD2; clone_size: .; cdr3_aa: CASSETSGPINEQFF; cdr3_nt: TGTGCCAGCAGTGAAACTAGCGGGCCTATCAATGAGCAGTTCTTC
v_call: TRBV19; j_call: TRBJ2-2; d_call: TRBD2; clone_size: few; cdr3_aa: CASTASGGWNTGELFF; cdr3_nt: TGTGCCAGTACGGCTAGCGGGGGATGGAACACCGGGGAGCTGTTTTTT
v_call: TRBV18; j_call: TRBJ2-1; d_call: TRBD2; clone_size: .; cdr3_aa: CASSQAGGRVNEQFF; cdr3_nt: TGTGCCAGCTCACAAGCGGGGGGTAGAGTCAATGAGCAGTTCTTC
v_call: TRBV30; j_call: TRBJ2-2; d_call: .; clone_size: .; cdr3_aa: CAWSDVGGYTGELFF; cdr3_nt: TGTGCCTGGAGTGACGTAGGAGGGTATACCGGGGAGCTGTTTTTT
v_call: TRBV19; j_call: TRBJ1-3; d_call: TRBD1; clone_size: .; cdr3_aa: CASSMEQGYTIYF; cdr3_nt: TGTGCCAGTAGTATGGAACAGGGGTACACCATATATTTT
v_call: TRBV6-5; j_call: TRBJ1-1; d_call: .; clone_size: .; cdr3_aa: CASSRARGSTEAFF; cdr3_nt: TGTGCCAGCAGTAGGGCCAGGGGAAGCACTGAAGCTTTCTTT
v_call: TRBV18; j_call: TRBJ2-3; d_call: .; clone_size: .; cdr3_aa: CASSPTLVFGTDTQYF; cdr3_nt: TGTGCCAGCTCACCGACACTAGTTTTCGGCACAGATACGCAGTATTTT
v_call: TRBV3-1/TRBV3-2; j_call: TRBJ2-7; d_call: .; clone_size: .; cdr3_aa: CASSQDSLTSRSYEQYF; cdr3_nt: TGTGCCAGCAGCCAAGATTCATTAACTAGTAGGTCATACGAGCAGTACTTC
v_call: TRBV6-6; j_call: TRBJ2-7; d_call: .; clone_size: .; cdr3_aa: CASSYVHRLSYEQYF; cdr3_nt: TGTGCCAGCAGTTACGTGCACCGACTATCCTACGAGCAGTACTTC
v_call: TRBV19; j_call: TRBJ1-1; d_call: TRBD1; clone_size: .; cdr3_aa: CASRARQGYTEAFF; cdr3_nt: TGTGCCAGTAGAGCACGACAGGGGTACACTGAAGCTTTCTTT
v_call: TRBV27; j_call: TRBJ2-5; d_call: TRBD2; clone_size: .; cdr3_aa: CASSLRGLAGVAQYF; cdr3_nt: TGTGCCAGCAGTTTAAGGGGGCTAGCGGGGGTCGCCCAGTACTTC